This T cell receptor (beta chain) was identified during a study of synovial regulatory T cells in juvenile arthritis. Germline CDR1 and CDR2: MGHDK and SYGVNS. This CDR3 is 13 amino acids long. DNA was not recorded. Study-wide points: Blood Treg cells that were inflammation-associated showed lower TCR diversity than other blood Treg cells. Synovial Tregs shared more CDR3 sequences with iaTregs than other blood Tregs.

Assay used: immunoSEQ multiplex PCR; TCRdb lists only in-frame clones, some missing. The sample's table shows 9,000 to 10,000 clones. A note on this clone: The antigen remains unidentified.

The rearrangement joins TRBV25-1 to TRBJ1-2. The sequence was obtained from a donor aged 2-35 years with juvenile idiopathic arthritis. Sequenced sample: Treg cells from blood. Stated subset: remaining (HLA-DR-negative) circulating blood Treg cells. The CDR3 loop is CASSARGNYGYTF.